The 4 T cell receptor beta chains in this list originate from one sample, sequenced in a study of identical twins. TCRdb reprocessed the 5' RACE reads with MiXCR, giving one entry per CDR3 protein. The sample has 420,000 or so distinct CDR3 sequences, 15% to 20% seen once. Sequences were obtained from naive T cells sorted from blood. The receptors shown here come from a man aged 50 to 60 in good health.

The rearrangement joins TRBV4-3 to TRBJ2-2, with TRBD2 as a possible D gene (7 bases). The CDR3 loop spans 15 amino acids. V lost 0 bases and J 4 bases, leaving 9 bases between the germline ends. Germline V gene sequence: CDR1 LGHNA, CDR2 YSLEER. The CDR3 nucleotides are TGCGCCAGCAGCCAAGATCGGGGGGCCACCGGGGAGCTGTTTTTT. It codes for CASSQDRGATGELFF.

V usage is TRBV5-1 and J usage is TRBJ2-7; possibly TRBD1 for D (5 bases). The CDR3 has 12 amino acids. The ends were cut back, 4 bases at V and 9 bases at J, with 14 bases in the middle. Germline CDR1 reads SGHRS; CDR2 reads YFSETQ. CDR3 in amino acids: CASSTSGIPQYF. The CDR3 bases are TGCGCCAGCAGCACCTCAGGGATTCCGCAGTACTTC.

This clonotype was seen many times. J is TRBJ2-1 and V is TRBV20-1; the match to TRBD2 covers 8 bases. With V trimmed by 2 bases and J by 3 bases, 9 bases remained unmatched. The CDR3 runs 16 residues. Germline CDR1 DFQATT, CDR2 SNEGSKA (reference sequence). Here the CDR3 reads CSARPIAGSYYNEQFF. The CDR3 DNA sequence: TGCAGTGCTAGACCCATAGCGGGAAGTTACTACAATGAGCAGTTCTTC.

A few counts support this clonotype. The chain links TRBV5-1 to TRBJ2-1, with a possible D match to TRBD2 (5 bases). Germline CDR1 is SGHRS and CDR2 is YFSETQ. This CDR3 region has 18 residues. V lost 0 bases and J lost 0, with 16 bases in between. The CDR3 coding sequence is TGCGCCAGCAGCTTGGTGGGGTCCGGGAAACTCTCCTACAATGAGCAGTTCTTC. Its protein product is CASSLVGSGKLSYNEQFF. Drawing the rest from reference TRBV5-1 and TRBJ2-1, the complete variable domain is KAGVTQTPRYLIKTRGQQVTLSCSPISGHRSVSWYQQTPGQGLQFLFEYFSETQRNKGNFPGRFSGRQFSNSRSEMNVSTLELGDSALYLCASSLVGSGKLSYNEQFFGPGTRLTVL.